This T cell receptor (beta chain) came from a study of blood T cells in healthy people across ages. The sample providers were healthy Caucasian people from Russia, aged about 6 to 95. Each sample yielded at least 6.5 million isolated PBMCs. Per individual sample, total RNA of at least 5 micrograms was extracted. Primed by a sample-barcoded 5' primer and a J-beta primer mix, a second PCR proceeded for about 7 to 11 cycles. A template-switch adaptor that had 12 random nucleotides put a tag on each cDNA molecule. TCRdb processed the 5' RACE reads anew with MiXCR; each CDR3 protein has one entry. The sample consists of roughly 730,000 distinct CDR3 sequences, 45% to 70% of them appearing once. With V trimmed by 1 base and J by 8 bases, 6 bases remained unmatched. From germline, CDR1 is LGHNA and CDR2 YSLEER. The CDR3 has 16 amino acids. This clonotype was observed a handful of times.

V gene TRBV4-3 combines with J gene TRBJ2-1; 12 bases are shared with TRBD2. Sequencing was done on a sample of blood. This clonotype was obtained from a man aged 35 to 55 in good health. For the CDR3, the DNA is TGCGCCAGCAGCCAAGGACTAGCGGGAGTTGGGGATGAGCAGTTCTTC. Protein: CASSQGLAGVGDEQFF.